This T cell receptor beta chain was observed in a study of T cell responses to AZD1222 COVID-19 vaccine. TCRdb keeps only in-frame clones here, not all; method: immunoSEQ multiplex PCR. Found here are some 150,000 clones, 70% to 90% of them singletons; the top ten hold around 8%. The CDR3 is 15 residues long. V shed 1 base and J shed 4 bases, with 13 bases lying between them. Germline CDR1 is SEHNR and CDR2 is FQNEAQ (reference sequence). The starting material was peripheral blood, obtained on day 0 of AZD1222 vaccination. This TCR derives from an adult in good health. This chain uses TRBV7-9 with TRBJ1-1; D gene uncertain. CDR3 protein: CASSLGVGGSTEAFF. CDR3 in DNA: TGTGCCAGCAGCTTAGGGGTTGGCGGGTCCACTGAAGCTTTCTTT.